The 15 T cell receptor beta chains below all came from one sample that was sequenced in a study of cytomegalovirus exposure and HLA in healthy donors. It was with 60 Vbeta and 13 Jbeta primers that the PCR ran. TCRdb's copy holds only in-frame clones and misses some; the assay was immunoSEQ multiplex PCR. The sample has some 160,000 clones, 75% to 90% seen once. The sample taken for sequencing was PBMCs. The receptors stem from a woman aged 18-29 years in good health and CMV-seronegative.

The chain has TRBV28 and TRBJ1-2, with D perhaps matching TRBD1 (6 bases). The V gene's germline CDR1 is MDHEN and CDR2 SYDVKM. The CDR3 is made up of 12 amino acids. The V gene lost 6 bases and the J gene lost 6 bases, with 11 bases spanning the gap. The CDR3 loop is CASRYRAHGYTF. CDR3 sequence (DNA): TGTGCCAGCAGGTACAGGGCCCATGGCTACACCTTC.

The chain links TRBV27 to TRBJ2-6; TRBD1 matches at 11 bases. Germline-derived CDR1 and CDR2 are MNHEY and SMNVEV (reference sequence). The trim removed 6 bases at V and 0 bases at J, leaving 7 bases unmatched. This CDR3 is 18 amino acids long. DNA of the CDR3: TGTGCCAGCAGAATACGCGGACAGGGGGCCTCTGGGGCCAACGTCCTGACTTTC. It specifies CASRIRGQGASGANVLTF.

CDR3 sequence reads: CASSLEYGSGQYF. Written as DNA, the CDR3 is TGTGCCAGCAGCTTAGAATATGGCTCAGGGCAGTACTTC. The genes are TRBV7-8 and TRBJ2-7, with D hard to call. Per germline, CDR1 SGHVS and CDR2 FQNEAQ. V was pared by 1 base and J by 9 bases, with 13 bases between. The CDR3 is 13 amino acids.

This chain uses TRBV11-2 with TRBJ2-2, with D tentatively TRBD2 (5 bases). Germline CDR1 SGHAT, CDR2 FQNNGV. This CDR3 contains 15 residues. V shed 5 bases and J shed 3 bases, with 13 bases lying between them. CDR3 protein: CASSPSGVDTGELFF. Written as DNA, the CDR3 is TGTGCCAGCAGCCCCAGCGGAGTCGACACCGGGGAGCTGTTTTTT.

The J gene is TRBJ1-3, the V gene TRBV21-1; no check of the table's D call, TRBD1, against the DNA was made. TRBV21-1 has pseudogene status. This CDR3 contains 19 residues. The CDR3 nucleotides are TGTGCCAGCAGCAAAGTGCAGGGGGTCAACGGTCTCTCGGGAAACACCATATATTTT. This encodes CASSKVQGVNGLSGNTIYF.

The V and J genes are TRBV28 and TRBJ1-5, with 8 bases aligning to TRBD1. The CDR3 is 16 amino acids. Looked up from germline, CDR1 is MDHEN and CDR2 is SYDVKM. V was clipped by 6 bases and J by 5 bases; unmatched bases: 12. This CDR3 is CASRGTQRGQDQPQHF. The CDR3 nucleotides read TGTGCCAGCAGGGGGACCCAGAGGGGACAGGATCAGCCCCAGCATTTT.

V and J are TRBV12-1 and TRBJ2-6; TRBD1, as called in the table, went unchecked against the DNA. TRBV12-1 is designated a pseudogene. CDR3 length: 17 residues. CDR3 DNA: TGTGCCAGCAGCTCGAAACAGGGGGCGCGCGGGGCCAACGTCCTGACTTTC. Translating it yields CASSSKQGARGANVLTF.

This clone has a handful of counts. This rearrangement joins TRBV19 to TRBJ2-1; possible D gene TRBD2, 6 bases. Germline CDR1 and CDR2: LNHDA and SQIVND (reference sequence). The V and J ends lost 1 base and 8 bases respectively, with 9 bases between them. CDR3 size: 13 residues. Here the CDR3 DNA reads TGTGCCAGTAGTATAGGCCGCGGGGATGAGCAGTTCTTC. It yields the protein CASSIGRGDEQFF.

This chain links TRBV10-3 with TRBJ2-7; a weak D match, TRBD1 (7 bases). The CDR3 contains 15 residues. V dropped 0 bases and J dropped 4 bases, with 13 bases sitting between them. From germline, CDR1 is ENHRY and CDR2 SYGVKD. CDR3 sequence reads: CAISESWRGPYEQYF. The CDR3 region has the DNA TGTGCCATCAGTGAGTCGTGGAGGGGGCCGTACGAGCAGTACTTC.

This rearrangement joins TRBV7-8 to TRBJ1-5; TRBD1 is a possible D gene (5 bases). Per germline, CDR1 SGHVS and CDR2 FQNEAQ. The CDR3 consists of 16 residues. V was shortened by 1 base and J by 3 bases, with 13 bases between the two germline ends. CDR3 nucleotide sequence: TGTGCCAGCAGCTTAGGTTTGGAGGGGAACAATCAGCCCCAGCATTTT. Translation: CASSLGLEGNNQPQHF.

This chain links TRBV27 with TRBJ1-2; TRBD1 might be the D (5 bases). V was clipped by 2 bases and J by 7 bases, with 14 bases between them. Germline assignment: CDR1 MNHEY and CDR2 SMNVEV (reference sequence). The CDR3 loop spans 14 amino acids. The CDR3 region is CASSLRPLQAGYTF. In DNA, the CDR3 is TGTGCCAGCAGTTTACGCCCCTTACAGGCTGGCTACACCTTC.

The chain combines TRBV2 with TRBJ2-5; 7 nucleotides line up with TRBD2. Trimming cost V 7 bases and J 5 bases; bases outside gene matches: 4. The length of the CDR3 is 12 residues. CDR1 is SNHLY and CDR2 is FYNNEI in the germline V gene. In nucleotides, the CDR3 is TGTGCCAGCATAGGTAGCGGGGAGACCCAGTACTTC. Amino acid sequence: CASIGSGETQYF.

The chain combines TRBV4-1 with TRBJ2-3, with 7 bases aligning to TRBD1. The CDR3 contains 17 residues. J lost 5 bases, V lost 5 bases, and 16 bases had no gene match. Germline V gives CDR1 MGHRA, CDR2 YSYEKL. CDR3 in DNA: TGCGCCAGCAGCTTGGGCGGCAGGGGGTGGTTTGGAGATACGCAGTATTTT. It translates to CASSLGGRGWFGDTQYF.

In DNA form, the CDR3 reads TGCGCCAGCAGCCAAGATATGAGCGGGGGGGTCTACGAGCAGTACTTC. It is translated as CASSQDMSGGVYEQYF. This chain links TRBV4-1 with TRBJ2-5; 10 nucleotides match TRBD2. Matching the DNA end better, TRBJ2-7 makes the J call doubtful. The CDR3 runs 16 residues. CDR1 MGHRA and CDR2 YSYEKL come from the germline V gene.

The V gene is TRBV14, the J gene TRBJ1-3; tentative D call: TRBD1 (5 bases). The CDR3 loop spans 11 amino acids. Germline-derived CDR1 and CDR2 are SGHDN and FVKESK. V was trimmed by 10 bases and J by 10 bases, leaving 14 bases between them. The CDR3 DNA sequence: TGTGCCACCCTTACTCCAGGGACCATATATTTT. It is translated as CATLTPGTIYF. Supplemented by reference TRBV14 and TRBJ1-3, the full variable domain reads EAGVTQFPSHSVIEKGQTVTLRCDPISGHDNLYWYRRVMGKEIKFLLHFVKESKQDESGMPNNRFLAERTGGTYSTLKVQPAELEDSGVYFCATLTPGTIYFGEGSWLTVV.